These 3 T cell receptor beta chains share one sample of origin, sequenced in a study of blood T cell repertoires in COVID-19. Some clones are missing from TCRdb's copy, which holds only in-frame ones; the method was immunoSEQ multiplex PCR. This sample carries some 310,000 clones, nearly 90% of them seen once, and the ten largest clones take around 0.96%. The source material was peripheral blood. Receptor source: a woman between 40 and 55 years old with COVID-19, enrolled during active disease.

To note about this clone: Other DNA sequences of this sample code for an identical CDR3. The chain uses TRBV28 and TRBJ1-6; D is unresolved. The CDR3 length is 15 residues. Germline CDR1 and CDR2: MDHEN and SYDVKM. V dropped 6 bases and J dropped 0 bases, with 9 bases sitting between them. The CDR3 sequence: CASSLGSSYNSPLHF. Here the CDR3 DNA reads TGTGCCAGCAGCCTCGGGAGCTCCTATAATTCACCCCTCCACTTT.

This chain uses TRBV27 with TRBJ2-2; possible D gene TRBD1, 5 bases. CDR3 length: 15 amino acids. Germline V lookup: CDR1 MNHEY, CDR2 SMNVEV (reference sequence). With 3 bases removed from V and 1 base from J, the gap between germline ends came to 9 bases. CDR3 protein: CASSFDSLNTGELFF. The DNA for the CDR3 is TGTGCCAGCAGTTTCGACAGCCTGAACACCGGGGAGCTGTTTTTT.

The chain combines TRBV30 with TRBJ2-2, with 8 bases identical to TRBD1. The CDR3 contains 13 residues. From germline, CDR1 is GTSNPN and CDR2 SVGIG (reference sequence). Trimming took 5 bases from V and 3 from J; bases not matched to a gene: 2. This CDR3 is CAWARGHTGELFF. In DNA, the CDR3 is TGTGCCTGGGCCAGGGGGCACACCGGGGAGCTGTTTTTT.